The 11 T cell receptor beta chains in this list originate from one sample, sequenced in a study of T cells in Graves' hyperthyroidism and ophthalmopathy. TCR beta CDR3 regions were amplified from RNA. Using the HTBI primer set, a first-round RT-PCR was run on the TCR CDR3. TCRdb fed the multiplex PCR reads into MiXCR, producing one record per CDR3 protein. The repertoire has about 560,000 distinct CDR3 sequences, around 17% of them found once; the top ten carry 15% to 20%. The specimen sequenced was blood. The receptors stem from a woman between 18 and 29 years old with Graves' hyperthyroidism.

This sequence joins TRBV20-1 and TRBJ1-1, with 8 bases matching TRBD1. J lost 3 bases, V lost 0 bases, and 6 bases had no gene match. In germline, CDR1 is DFQATT, CDR2 SNEGSKA (reference sequence). The CDR3 loop spans 15 amino acids. CDR3 DNA sequence: TGCAGTGCTAGAGACAACAGGGGGGGGGACACTGAAGCTTTCTTT. This gives the protein CSARDNRGGDTEAFF.

This clonotype was seen more than once but under ten times. The chain combines TRBV6-1 with TRBJ2-1; 9 nucleotides line up with TRBD2. This CDR3 contains 16 residues. V trimming: 5 bases; J trimming: 4 bases; junction bases outside the gene matches: 9. Germline-derived CDR1 and CDR2 are MNHNS and SASEGT. CDR3 sequence: CASSYRSGGRYNEQFF. CDR3 nucleotides: TGTGCCAGCAGTTATCGTAGCGGGGGCCGTTACAATGAGCAGTTCTTC.

This clonotype was detected many times. The chain employs TRBV20-1 and TRBJ2-7; 12 positions match TRBD2. The CDR3 length is 14 residues. CDR1 is DFQATT, CDR2 SNEGSKA, per germline (reference sequence). V lost 6 bases and J lost 2; bases outside the gene matches: 5. The CDR3 DNA reads TGCAGTGCGAAGACTAGCGGGGGAACCTACGAGCAGTACTTC. Translation: CSAKTSGGTYEQYF.

Ten or more counts support this clonotype. The genes are TRBV20-1 and TRBJ1-3; D is unclear. The V gene lost 2 bases and the J gene lost 3 bases, with 8 bases spanning the gap. In germline, CDR1 is DFQATT, CDR2 SNEGSKA (reference sequence). The CDR3 totals 13 residues. The CDR3 reads CSARRGNGNTIYF. The CDR3 region has the DNA TGCAGTGCTAGACGAGGGAATGGAAACACCATATATTTT.

J is TRBJ2-2 and V is TRBV6-1; 11 bases match TRBD2. Germline CDR1 and CDR2: MNHNS and SASEGT. J lost 0 bases, V lost 6 bases, and 21 bases had no gene match. There are 22 residues in the CDR3. The CDR3 coding sequence is TGTGCCAGCAGGGACAGGGATTCTCGGACTAGCGGGTTTTTCGCGAACACCGGGGAGCTGTTTTTT. Protein: CASRDRDSRTSGFFANTGELFF.

The V gene is TRBV27, the J gene TRBJ1-6, with D possibly being TRBD1 (5 bases). CDR1 and CDR2 from the germline V gene are MNHEY and SMNVEV (reference sequence). V was clipped by 1 base and J by 9 bases, with 10 bases between them. CDR3 length equals 14 residues. CDR3 bases: TGTGCCAGCAGTTTATTGGGGGATCGTTCACCCCTCCACTTT. It is translated as CASSLLGDRSPLHF.

This clonotype has only a few counts. The rearrangement uses TRBV14 and TRBJ2-5; 10 nucleotides agree with TRBD2. The CDR3 has 18 residues. V dropped 0 bases and J dropped 5; count of bases not matched to a gene: 12. Germline V CDR1 and CDR2: SGHDN, FVKESK. CDR3 loop: CASSQDILAGGRRETQYF. The CDR3 coding sequence is TGTGCCAGCAGCCAAGATATTTTAGCGGGGGGACGTCGTGAGACCCAGTACTTC.

This clonotype was found many times. The rearrangement uses TRBV6-1 and TRBJ2-3; 9 nucleotides match TRBD2. Germline trimming cut 2 bases from V and 1 base from J; bases unmatched to any gene: 7. CDR1 and CDR2 from the germline V gene are MNHNS and SASEGT. The CDR3 extends over 17 amino acids. The CDR3 coding sequence is TGTGCCAGCAGTGAAACCCGACTAGCGGCGGGCACAGATACGCAGTATTTT. Encoded protein: CASSETRLAAGTDTQYF.

This clonotype is termed medium-sized. This sequence joins TRBV12-3 or TRBV12-4 and TRBJ1-6, with D possibly being TRBD1 (5 bases). The CDR3 spans 14 residues. V gave up 3 bases and J gave up 10 bases, with 13 bases separating them. DNA for the CDR3: TGTGCCAGCAGTTTGGGCAGGGATGGATCACCCCTCCACTTT. Translation: CASSLGRDGSPLHF.

Note on this clonotype: A much larger clone sits a single nucleotide away, making a read error possible. The V and J genes are TRBV19 and TRBJ1-1; 8 bases line up with TRBD1. The CDR3 runs to 17 residues. Germline-derived CDR1 and CDR2 are LNHDA and SQIVND (reference sequence). Here the CDR3 reads CASRTTTGVGMNTGAFF. The DNA for the CDR3 is TGTGCCAGTAGAACTACGACAGGGGTGGGCATGAACACTGGAGCTTTCTTT.

The CDR3 is CAWSVIASNTGELFF. In nucleotides, the CDR3 is TGTGCCTGGAGTGTAATAGCGTCGAACACCGGGGAGCTGTTTTTT. The V call is TRBV30, the J call TRBJ2-2, with a weak D call TRBD2 (5 bases). Trimming stripped 0 bases from V and 0 bases from J, with 8 bases between. The CDR3 is 15 amino acids. Germline loops: CDR1 GTSNPN, CDR2 SVGIG (reference sequence).